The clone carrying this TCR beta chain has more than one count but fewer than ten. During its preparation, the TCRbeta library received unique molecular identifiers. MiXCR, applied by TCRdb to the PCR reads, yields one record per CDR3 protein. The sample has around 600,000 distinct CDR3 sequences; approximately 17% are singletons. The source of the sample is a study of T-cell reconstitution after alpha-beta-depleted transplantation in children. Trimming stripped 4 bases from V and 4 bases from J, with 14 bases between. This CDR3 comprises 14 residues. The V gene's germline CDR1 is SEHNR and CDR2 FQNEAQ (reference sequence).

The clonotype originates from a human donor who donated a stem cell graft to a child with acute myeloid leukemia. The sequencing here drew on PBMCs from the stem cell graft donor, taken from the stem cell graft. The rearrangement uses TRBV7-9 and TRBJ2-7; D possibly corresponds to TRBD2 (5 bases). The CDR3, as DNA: TGTGCCAGCAGCTCCTTGGGTAGCGATTACGAGCAGTACTTC. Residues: CASSSLGSDYEQYF.